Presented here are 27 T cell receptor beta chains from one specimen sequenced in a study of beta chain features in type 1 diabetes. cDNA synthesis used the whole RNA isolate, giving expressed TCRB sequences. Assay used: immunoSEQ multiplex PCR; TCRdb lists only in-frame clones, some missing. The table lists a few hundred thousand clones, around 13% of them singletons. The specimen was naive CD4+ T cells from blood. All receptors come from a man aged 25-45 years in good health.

The CDR3 is CASSPQVDSYEQYF. The CDR3 region has the DNA TGTGCCAGCTCACCTCAGGTCGACTCCTACGAGCAGTACTTC. The chain joins TRBV18 to TRBJ2-7; D uncertain. Deletions cut 3 bases from V and 0 bases from J, with 9 bases between. The germline CDR1 and CDR2 sequences are KGHSH and LQKENI. The CDR3 contains 14 residues.

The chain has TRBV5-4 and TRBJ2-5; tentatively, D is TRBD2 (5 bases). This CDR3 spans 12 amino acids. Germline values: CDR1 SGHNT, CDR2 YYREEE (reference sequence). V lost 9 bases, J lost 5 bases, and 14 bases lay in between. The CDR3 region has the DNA TGTGCCACCGGGATAGACTCGGAGACCCAGTACTTC. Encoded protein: CATGIDSETQYF. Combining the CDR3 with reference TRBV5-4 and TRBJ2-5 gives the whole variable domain ETGVTQSPTHLIKTRGQQVTLRCSSQSGHNTVSWYQQALGQGPQFIFQYYREEENGRGNFPPRFSGLQFPNYSSELNVNALELDDSALYLCATGIDSETQYFGPGTRLLVL.

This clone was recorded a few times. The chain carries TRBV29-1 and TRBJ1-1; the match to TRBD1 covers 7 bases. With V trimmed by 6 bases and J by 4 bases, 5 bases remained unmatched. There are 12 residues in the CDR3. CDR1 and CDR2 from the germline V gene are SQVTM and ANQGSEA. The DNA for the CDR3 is TGCAGCGTAGACAGGGCGGGCACTGAAGCTTTCTTT. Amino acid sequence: CSVDRAGTEAFF.

CDR3 sequence (DNA): TGTGCCAGCAGTCCTGGGAGGAGCACAGATACGCAGTATTTT. Amino acids: CASSPGRSTDTQYF. The chain recombines TRBV6-1 with TRBJ2-3, with D perhaps matching TRBD2 (6 bases). V dropped 5 bases and J dropped 0 bases, with 9 bases sitting between them. Germline CDR1 is MNHNS and CDR2 is SASEGT. There are 14 residues in the CDR3.

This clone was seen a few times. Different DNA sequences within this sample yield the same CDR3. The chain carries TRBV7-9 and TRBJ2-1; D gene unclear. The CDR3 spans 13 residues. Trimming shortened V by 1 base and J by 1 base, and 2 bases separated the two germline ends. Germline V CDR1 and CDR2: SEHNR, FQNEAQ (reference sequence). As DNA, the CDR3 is TGTGCCAGCAGCTTAGGATCCTACAATGAGCAGTTCTTC. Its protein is CASSLGSYNEQFF.

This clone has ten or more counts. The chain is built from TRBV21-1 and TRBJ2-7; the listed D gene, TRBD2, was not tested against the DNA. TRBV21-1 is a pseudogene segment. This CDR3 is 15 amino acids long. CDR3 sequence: CASSKGLAVSYEQYV. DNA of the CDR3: TGTGCCAGCAGCAAGGGACTAGCGGTTAGTTACGAGCAGTACGTC.

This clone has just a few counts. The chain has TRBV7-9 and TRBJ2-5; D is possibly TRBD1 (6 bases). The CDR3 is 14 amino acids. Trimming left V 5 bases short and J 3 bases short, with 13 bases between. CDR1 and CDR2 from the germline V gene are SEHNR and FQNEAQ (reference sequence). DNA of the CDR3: TGTGCCAGCAGCGACACAGGGCGTGAAGAGACCCAGTACTTC. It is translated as CASSDTGREETQYF.

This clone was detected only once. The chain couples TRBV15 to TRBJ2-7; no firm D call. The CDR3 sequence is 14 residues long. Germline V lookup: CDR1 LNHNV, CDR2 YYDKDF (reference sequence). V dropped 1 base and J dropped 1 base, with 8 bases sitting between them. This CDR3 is CATSRGGRSYEQYF. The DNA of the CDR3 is TGTGCCACCAGCAGAGGTGGCCGTTCCTACGAGCAGTACTTC.

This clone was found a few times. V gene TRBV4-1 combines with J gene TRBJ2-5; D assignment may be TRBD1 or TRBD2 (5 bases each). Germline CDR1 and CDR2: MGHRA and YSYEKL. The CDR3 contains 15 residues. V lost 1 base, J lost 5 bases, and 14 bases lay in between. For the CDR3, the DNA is TGCGCCAGCAGCCAAGGTTTGAGGGGCCGGGAGACCCAGTACTTC. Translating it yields CASSQGLRGRETQYF.

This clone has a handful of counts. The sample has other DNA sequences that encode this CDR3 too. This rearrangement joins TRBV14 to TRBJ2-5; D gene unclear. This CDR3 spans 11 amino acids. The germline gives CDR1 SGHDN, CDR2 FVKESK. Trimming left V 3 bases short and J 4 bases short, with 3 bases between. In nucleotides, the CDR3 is TGTGCCAGCAGCCATGGAGAGACCCAGTACTTC. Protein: CASSHGETQYF.

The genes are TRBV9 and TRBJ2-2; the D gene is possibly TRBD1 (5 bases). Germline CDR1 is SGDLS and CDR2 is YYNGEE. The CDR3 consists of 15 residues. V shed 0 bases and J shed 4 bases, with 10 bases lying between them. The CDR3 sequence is CASSVAGASTGELFF. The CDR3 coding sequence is TGTGCCAGCAGCGTAGCTGGGGCGTCCACCGGGGAGCTGTTTTTT.

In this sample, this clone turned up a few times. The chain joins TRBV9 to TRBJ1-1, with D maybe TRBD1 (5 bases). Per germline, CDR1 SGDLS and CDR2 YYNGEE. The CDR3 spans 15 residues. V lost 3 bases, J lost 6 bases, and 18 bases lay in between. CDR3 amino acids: CASSGGTTRDAEAFF. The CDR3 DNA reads TGTGCCAGCAGCGGGGGGACCACAAGGGACGCTGAAGCTTTCTTT.

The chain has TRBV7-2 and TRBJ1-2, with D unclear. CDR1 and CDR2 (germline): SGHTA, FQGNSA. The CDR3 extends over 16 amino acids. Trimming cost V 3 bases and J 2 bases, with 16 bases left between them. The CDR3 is CASSLSAFQPNYGYTF. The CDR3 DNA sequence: TGTGCCAGCAGCTTGTCGGCATTTCAACCCAACTATGGCTACACCTTC. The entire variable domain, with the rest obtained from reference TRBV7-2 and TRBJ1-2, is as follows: GAGVSQSPSNKVTEKGKDVELRCDPISGHTALYWYRQSLGQGLEFLIYFQGNSAPDKSGLPSDRFSAERTGGSVSTLTIQRTQQEDSAVYLCASSLSAFQPNYGYTFGSGTRLTVV.

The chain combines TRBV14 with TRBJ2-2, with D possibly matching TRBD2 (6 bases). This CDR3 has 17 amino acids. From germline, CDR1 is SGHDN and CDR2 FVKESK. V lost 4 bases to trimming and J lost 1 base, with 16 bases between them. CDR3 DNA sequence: TGTGCCAGCAGCCTAAGAGGAGGGAACCTGAACACCGGGGAGCTGTTTTTT. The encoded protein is CASSLRGGNLNTGELFF.

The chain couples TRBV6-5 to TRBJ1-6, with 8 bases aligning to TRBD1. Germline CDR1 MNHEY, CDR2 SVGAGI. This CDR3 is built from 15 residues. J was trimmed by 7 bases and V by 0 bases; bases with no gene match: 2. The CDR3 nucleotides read TGTGCCAGCAGTTACTCGAGGACAGGGAATTCACCCCTCCACTTT. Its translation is CASSYSRTGNSPLHF.

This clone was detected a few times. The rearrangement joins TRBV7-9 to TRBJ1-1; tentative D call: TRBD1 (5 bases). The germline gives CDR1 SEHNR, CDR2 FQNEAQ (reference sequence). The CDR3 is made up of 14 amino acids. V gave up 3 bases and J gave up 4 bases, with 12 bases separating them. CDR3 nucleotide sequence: TGTGCCAGCAGCTTGCAGGGTTCCTTCACTGAAGCTTTCTTT. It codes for CASSLQGSFTEAFF.

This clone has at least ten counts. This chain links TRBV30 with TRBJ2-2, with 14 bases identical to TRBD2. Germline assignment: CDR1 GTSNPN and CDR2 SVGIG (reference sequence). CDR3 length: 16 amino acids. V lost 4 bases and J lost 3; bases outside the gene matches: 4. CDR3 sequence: CAWTGLAGEYTGELFF. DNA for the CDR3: TGTGCCTGGACGGGACTAGCGGGAGAGTACACCGGGGAGCTGTTTTTT.

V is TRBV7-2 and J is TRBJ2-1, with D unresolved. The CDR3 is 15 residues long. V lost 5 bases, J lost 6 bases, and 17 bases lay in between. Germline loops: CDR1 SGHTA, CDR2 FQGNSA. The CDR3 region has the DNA TGTGCCAGCAGCGTAGACTGGATGAAGGGCAATGAGCAGTTCTTC. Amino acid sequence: CASSVDWMKGNEQFF.

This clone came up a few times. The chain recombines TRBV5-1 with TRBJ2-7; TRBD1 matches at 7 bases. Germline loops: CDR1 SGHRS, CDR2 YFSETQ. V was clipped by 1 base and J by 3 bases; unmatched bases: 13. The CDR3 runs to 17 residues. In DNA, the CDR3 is TGCGCCAGCAGCTTGAGTAGGGGCCCGGGACAGCACTACGAGCAGTACTTC. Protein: CASSLSRGPGQHYEQYF.

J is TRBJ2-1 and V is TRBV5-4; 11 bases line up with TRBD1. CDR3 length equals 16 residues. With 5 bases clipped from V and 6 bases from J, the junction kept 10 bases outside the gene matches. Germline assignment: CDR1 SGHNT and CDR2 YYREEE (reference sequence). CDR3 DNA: TGTGCCAGCAGTTTTGCCGGGACAGGGGGTTTCAATGAGCAGTTCTTC. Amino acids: CASSFAGTGGFNEQFF.

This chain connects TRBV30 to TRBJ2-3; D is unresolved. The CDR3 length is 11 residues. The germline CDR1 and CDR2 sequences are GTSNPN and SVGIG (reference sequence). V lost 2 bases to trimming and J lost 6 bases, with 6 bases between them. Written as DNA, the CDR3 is TGTGCCTGGAGTCGATGGGATACGCAGTATTTT. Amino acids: CAWSRWDTQYF.

CDR3 nucleotide sequence: TGTGCCAGCAGTGAATTGGGGCGAGCCACCGGGGAGCTGTTTTTT. Translated, it gives CASSELGRATGELFF. The chain uses TRBV25-1 and TRBJ2-2, with D maybe TRBD1 (5 bases). Trimming shortened V by 1 base and J by 4 bases, and 10 bases separated the two germline ends. The germline gives CDR1 MGHDK, CDR2 SYGVNS. This CDR3 is 15 amino acids long.

CDR3: CASSADPGAGNTIYF. The CDR3 nucleotides read TGTGCCAGCAGCGCGGACCCAGGGGCTGGAAACACCATATATTTT. This chain uses TRBV7-3 with TRBJ1-3; D is possibly TRBD1 (6 bases). The length of the CDR3 is 15 residues. The ends were cut back, 5 bases at V and 2 bases at J, with 13 bases in the middle. Germline V gene sequence: CDR1 SGHTA, CDR2 FQGTGA.

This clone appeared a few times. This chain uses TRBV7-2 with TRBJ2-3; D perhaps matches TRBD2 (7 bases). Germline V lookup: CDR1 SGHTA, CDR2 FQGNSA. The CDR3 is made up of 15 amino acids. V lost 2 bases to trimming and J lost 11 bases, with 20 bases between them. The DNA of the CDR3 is TGTGCCAGCAGCTTAAACTCGGGGGGCCAATTCGGGCAGTATTTT. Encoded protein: CASSLNSGGQFGQYF.

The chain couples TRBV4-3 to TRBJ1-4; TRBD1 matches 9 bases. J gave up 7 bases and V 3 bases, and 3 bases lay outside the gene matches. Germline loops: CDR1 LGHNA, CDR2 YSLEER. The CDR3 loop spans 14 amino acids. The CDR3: CASSQDRGFEKLFF. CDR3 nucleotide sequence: TGCGCCAGCAGCCAGGACAGGGGATTTGAAAAACTGTTTTTT.

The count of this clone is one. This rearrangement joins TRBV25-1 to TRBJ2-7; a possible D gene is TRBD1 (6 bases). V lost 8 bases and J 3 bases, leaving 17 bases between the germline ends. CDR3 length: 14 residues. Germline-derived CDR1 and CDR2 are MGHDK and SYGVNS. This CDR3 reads CASQSRDNLYEQYF. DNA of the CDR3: TGTGCCAGCCAAAGCCGGGACAACCTCTACGAGCAGTACTTC.

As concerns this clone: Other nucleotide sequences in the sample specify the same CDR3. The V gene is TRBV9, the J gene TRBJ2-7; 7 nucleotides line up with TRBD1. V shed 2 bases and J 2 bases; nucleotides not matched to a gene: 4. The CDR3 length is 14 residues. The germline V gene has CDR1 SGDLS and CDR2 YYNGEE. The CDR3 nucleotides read TGTGCCAGCAGCGTCGGGACAGACCCCTACGAGCAGTACTTC. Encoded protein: CASSVGTDPYEQYF.